The clone carrying this T cell receptor (beta chain) was recorded only once. The CDR3 length is 15 residues. The germline V gene encodes CDR1 MNHNS and CDR2 SASEGT. The germline V and J ends were trimmed by 2 bases and 5 bases, with 15 bases remaining between them. This sample is part of a study of blood T cell repertoires in COVID-19. Clones were read by immunoSEQ multiplex PCR, and TCRdb kept only the in-frame ones, dropping some. The repertoire includes roughly 120,000 clones, 86% of them detected once, and 5% to 6.5% sits in the top ten. The sample was peripheral blood. The chain recombines TRBV6-1 with TRBJ1-2, with D possibly TRBD1 on 6 matching bases. This TCR came from a human donor in a cohort sampled during active COVID-19. CDR3 sequence: CASSELAGTPYGYTF. The CDR3 coding sequence is TGTGCCAGCAGTGAACTCGCCGGGACACCATATGGCTACACCTTC.